This T cell receptor (beta chain) was identified in a study of CD8 T cells in Susac syndrome. The germline V gene encodes CDR1 SGHRS and CDR2 YFSETQ. The CDR3 has 13 amino acids. The V end lost 1 base, the J end lost 5 bases, and 9 bases lay between the germline ends. Overall study results and limits: The study's TCR sequencing and HLA analysis drew on a certain number of individuals. That number was acknowledged as relatively small.

About this clonotype itself: Its cognate antigen is unknown.

When the RNA was reverse transcribed, random hexamers were used with an input of roughly 0.45 to 1 ug. The CDR3 of TCR beta was amplified by immunoSEQ multiplex PCR across 54 Vbeta and 13 Jbeta. A single record per CDR3 protein comes from TCRdb applying MiXCR to the immunoSEQ multiplex PCR reads. The data contain roughly 100,000 distinct CDR3 sequences, around 96% of them singletons. Sequencing of TCR beta was performed on blood CD8+ T cells and on blood CD4+ T cells. The TCR comes from a human donor with Susac syndrome. The chain carries TRBV5-1 and TRBJ2-5; D not resolved. Material for sequencing was CD8+ T cells from PBMCs. The CDR3 DNA is TGCGCCAGCAGCTTGCCGTCGGACGAGACCCAGTACTTC. This codes for CASSLPSDETQYF.